These 2 T cell receptor beta chains came from one sample sequenced in a study of T cells expressing NK-cell markers (dated by TCRdb to 2018 to 2021). Receptor libraries were prepared by 5' RACE. Sequencing used an Illumina HiSeq 2000. Based on TCRdb reprocessing of the reads, there is one entry per CDR3 protein sequence, and DNA is missing. Per the sample table, the count is roughly 390,000 distinct CDR3 sequences. Of the sample, over 4% is held by the ten largest clones. The sequenced sample was blood T cells: a sorted CD56 or NKG2C T cell subset, CD4+ or CD8+ T cells, or bulk PBMC T cells (not recorded which). The receptor source for this set is a man aged 18 to 69 in good health.

V gene TRBV15 combines with J gene TRBJ1-5. Germline V CDR1 and CDR2: LNHNV, YYDKDF (reference sequence). The CDR3 runs 18 residues. Here the CDR3 reads CATSREKHREGVNQPQHF.

This chain connects TRBV28 to TRBJ1-1; the D call from TCRdb, TRBD1, cannot be confirmed without DNA. The CDR3 is 14 amino acids. CDR1 is MDHEN and CDR2 is SYDVKM in the germline V gene. The CDR3 loop reads CASRRDRMNTEAFF.